Included here is one TCR beta chain sequence, with context. Its specificity is unknown. The source of the sample is a study of T cell repertoires in cytomegalovirus infection. Each CDR3 protein gets one entry after TCRdb re-called the reads with MiXCR. The data contain some 350,000 distinct CDR3 sequences, nearly 35% of them singletons. The CDR3 covers 16 residues. Losses at the gene ends were 1 base for V and 6 bases for J; bases not matched to a gene: 6. From germline, CDR1 is MDHEN and CDR2 SYDVKM. The source is a human donor in good health (CMV status not recorded). Some clones in this sample may be carry-over from other donors' samples. The chain is built from TRBV28 and TRBJ1-2, with TRBD1 matching over 12 bases. This specimen was cultured PBMCs, taken from culture after CMV antigen stimulation. The CDR3 reads CASSLYLGTGGDGYTF. The CDR3 DNA follows: TGTGCCAGCAGTTTATATCTCGGGACAGGGGGCGATGGCTACACCTTC.